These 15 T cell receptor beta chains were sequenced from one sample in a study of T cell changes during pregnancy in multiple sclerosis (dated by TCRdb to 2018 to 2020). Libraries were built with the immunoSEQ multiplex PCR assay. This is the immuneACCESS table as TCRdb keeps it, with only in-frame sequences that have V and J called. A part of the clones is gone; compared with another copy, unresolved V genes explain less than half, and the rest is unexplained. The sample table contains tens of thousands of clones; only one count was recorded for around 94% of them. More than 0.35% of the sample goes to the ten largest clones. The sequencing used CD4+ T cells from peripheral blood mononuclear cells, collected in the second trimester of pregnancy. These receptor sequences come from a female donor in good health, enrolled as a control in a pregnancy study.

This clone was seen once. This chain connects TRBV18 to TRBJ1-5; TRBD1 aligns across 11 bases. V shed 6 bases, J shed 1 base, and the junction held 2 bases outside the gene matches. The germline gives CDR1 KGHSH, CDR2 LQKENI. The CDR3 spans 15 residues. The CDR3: CASSGTGGSNQPQHF. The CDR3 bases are TGTGCCAGCTCCGGGACAGGGGGAAGCAATCAGCCCCAGCATTTT.

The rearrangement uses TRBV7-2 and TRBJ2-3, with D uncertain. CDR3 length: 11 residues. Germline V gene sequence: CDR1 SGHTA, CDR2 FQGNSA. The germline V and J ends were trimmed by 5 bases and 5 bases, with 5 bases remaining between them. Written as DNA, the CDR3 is TGTGCCAGCAGCGCGGTAGATACGCAGTATTTT. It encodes CASSAVDTQYF. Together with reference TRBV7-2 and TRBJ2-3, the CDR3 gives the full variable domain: GAGVSQSPSNKVTEKGKDVELRCDPISGHTALYWYRQSLGQGLEFLIYFQGNSAPDKSGLPSDRFSAERTGGSVSTLTIQRTQQEDSAVYLCASSAVDTQYFGPGTRLTVL.

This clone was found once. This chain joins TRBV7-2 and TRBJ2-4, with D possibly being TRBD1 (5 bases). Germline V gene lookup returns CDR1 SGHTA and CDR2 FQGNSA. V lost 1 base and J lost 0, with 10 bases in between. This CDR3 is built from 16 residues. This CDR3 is CASSLDPGLAKNIQYF. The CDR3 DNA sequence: TGTGCCAGCAGCTTAGACCCAGGGCTAGCCAAAAACATTCAGTACTTC.

CDR3 sequence: CASSSERGAEQFF. DNA of the CDR3: TGTGCCAGCAGCTCTGAGCGGGGGGCTGAGCAGTTCTTC. The chain employs TRBV7-2 and TRBJ2-1; 9 bases fit TRBD2. The CDR3 runs 13 residues. Losses at the gene ends were 4 bases for V and 9 bases for J; bases not matched to a gene: 4. Germline CDR1 and CDR2: SGHTA and FQGNSA.

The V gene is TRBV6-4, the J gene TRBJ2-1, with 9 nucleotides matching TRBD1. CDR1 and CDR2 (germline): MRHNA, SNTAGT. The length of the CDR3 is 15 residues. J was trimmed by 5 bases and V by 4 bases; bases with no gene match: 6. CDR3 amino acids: CASSVETGGNNEQFF. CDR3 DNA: TGTGCCAGCAGTGTTGAGACAGGGGGAAACAATGAGCAGTTCTTC.

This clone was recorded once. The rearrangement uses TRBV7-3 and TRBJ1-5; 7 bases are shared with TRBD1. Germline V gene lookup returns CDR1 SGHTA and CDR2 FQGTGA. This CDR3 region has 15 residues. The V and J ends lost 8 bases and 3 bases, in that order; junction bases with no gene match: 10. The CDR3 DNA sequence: TGTGCCAGCGGATATACAGGGGCGTACAATCAGCCCCAGCATTTT. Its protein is CASGYTGAYNQPQHF.

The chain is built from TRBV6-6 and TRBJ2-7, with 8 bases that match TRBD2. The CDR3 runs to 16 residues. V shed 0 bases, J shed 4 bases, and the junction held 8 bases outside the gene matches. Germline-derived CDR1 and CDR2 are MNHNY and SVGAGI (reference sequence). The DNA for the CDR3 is TGTGCCAGCAGTTACTCCCGGGGGGGGAAAGTGTACGAGCAGTACTTC. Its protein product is CASSYSRGGKVYEQYF.

CDR3: CASSRQGRKTEAFF. The CDR3 DNA reads TGTGCCAGCAGTCGACAGGGGAGGAAGACTGAAGCTTTCTTT. V and J are TRBV6-5 and TRBJ1-1; 8 nucleotides agree with TRBD1. The V segment lost 5 bases and the J segment 5 bases; nucleotides outside the gene matches: 7. This CDR3 region has 14 residues. Germline CDR1 MNHEY, CDR2 SVGAGI.

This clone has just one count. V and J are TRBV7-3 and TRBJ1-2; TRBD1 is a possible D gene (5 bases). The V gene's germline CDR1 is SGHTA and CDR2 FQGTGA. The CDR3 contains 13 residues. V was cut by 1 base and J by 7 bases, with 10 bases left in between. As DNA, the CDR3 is TGTGCCAGCAGCTTAATTGGCGACAGTGGCTACACCTTC. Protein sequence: CASSLIGDSGYTF.

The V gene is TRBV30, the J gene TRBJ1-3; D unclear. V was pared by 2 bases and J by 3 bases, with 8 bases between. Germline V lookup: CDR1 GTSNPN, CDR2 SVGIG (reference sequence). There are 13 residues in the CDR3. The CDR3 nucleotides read TGTGCCTGGAGTCCCGGAGGTGGAAACACCATATATTTT. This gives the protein CAWSPGGGNTIYF.

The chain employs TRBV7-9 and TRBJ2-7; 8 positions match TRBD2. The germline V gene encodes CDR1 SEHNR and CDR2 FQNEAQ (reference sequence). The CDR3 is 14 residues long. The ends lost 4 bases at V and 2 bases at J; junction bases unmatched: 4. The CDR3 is CASSSAGGTYEQYF. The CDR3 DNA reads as TGTGCCAGCAGCTCCGCGGGGGGAACCTACGAGCAGTACTTC. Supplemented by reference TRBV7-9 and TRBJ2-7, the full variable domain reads DTGVSQNPRHKITKRGQNVTFRCDPISEHNRLYWYRQTLGQGPEFLTYFQNEAQLEKSRLLSDRFSAERPKGSFSTLEIQRTEQGDSAMYLCASSSAGGTYEQYFGPGTRLTVT.

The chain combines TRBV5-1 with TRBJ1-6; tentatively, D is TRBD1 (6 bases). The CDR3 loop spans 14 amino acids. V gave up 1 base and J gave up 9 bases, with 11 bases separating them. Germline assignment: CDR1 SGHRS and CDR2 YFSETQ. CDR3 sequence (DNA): TGCGCCAGCAGCTTGCAGGGGCCGGGTTCACCCCTCCACTTT. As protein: CASSLQGPGSPLHF.

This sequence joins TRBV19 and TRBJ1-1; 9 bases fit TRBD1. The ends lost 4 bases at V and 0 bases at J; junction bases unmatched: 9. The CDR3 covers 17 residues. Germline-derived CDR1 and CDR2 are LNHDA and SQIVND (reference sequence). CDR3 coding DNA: TGTGCCAGTAGTACCCGACAGGGGGGTTTCATGAACACTGAAGCTTTCTTT. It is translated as CASSTRQGGFMNTEAFF.

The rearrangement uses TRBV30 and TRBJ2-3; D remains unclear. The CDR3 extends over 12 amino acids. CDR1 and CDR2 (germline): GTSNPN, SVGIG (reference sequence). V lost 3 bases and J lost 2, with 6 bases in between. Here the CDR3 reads CAWSPPTDTQYF. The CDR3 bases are TGTGCCTGGAGCCCTCCCACAGATACGCAGTATTTT.

As DNA, the CDR3 is TGTGCCAGTAGTATTTTGCGCGGGGCAGGGATGGACTATGGCTACACCTTC. The encoded protein is CASSILRGAGMDYGYTF. The V call is TRBV19, the J call TRBJ1-2; possibly TRBD1 for D (5 bases). Per germline, CDR1 LNHDA and CDR2 SQIVND (reference sequence). CDR3 length: 17 amino acids. Trimming pared 3 bases from V and 3 bases from J, leaving 20 bases between.